This T cell receptor (beta chain) was recorded in a study of CD8 T cells in Susac syndrome (dated by TCRdb to about 2019). Concerning the study at large: Whether CD8+ T cell activation and differentiation in Susac syndrome was antigen driven was tested using repertoire sequencing. Results the study describes overall, beyond this receptor: The TCR sequencing and HLA analysis was acknowledged to have included a relatively small number of individuals.

A note on this clonotype: Its antigen is still unknown. Base qualities are not provided; no much larger clone lies one nucleotide away.

Peripheral blood CD8+ and CD4+ T cells from healthy donors, Susac syndrome patients and multiple sclerosis patients were profiled using high-throughput TCR beta sequencing. Healthy donors were included as age- and sex-matched controls. CD8+ TEMRA cells were enriched by FACS, while bulk CD8+ and CD4+ T cells were purified by magnetic negative isolation. Blood was collected in EDTA tubes and processed within 24 hours, with PBMCs isolated through density gradient centrifugation. PBMCs destined for TCR sequencing were cryopreserved in liquid nitrogen and later thawed in a 37 °C water bath. Purity of sorted or isolated CD4+, CD8+ and CD8+ TEMRA cells was at least 90%. RNA was extracted using the RNeasy kit, and about 0.5 to 1 ug of the RNA was reverse transcribed with random hexamers. TCR beta CDR3 regions were amplified with the immunoSEQ multiplex PCR assay covering 54 Vbeta and 13 Jbeta segments. PCR amplification bias was corrected by using a synthetic template baseline for primer optimization and computational correction. For the original study's pipeline: Reads were annotated to V, D and J genes per IMGT and analyzed with immunoSEQ Analyzer, keeping only productive sequences. Clonality was calculated as one minus the Shannon entropy normalized by log2 of the number of productive unique sequences. For each patient and control, public and private clones were evaluated among the 100 most prevalent clones. Clones were defined as Susac-specific if absent from the healthy and MS cohorts, from over a thousand published viral clones and from other ImmuneACCESS disease sequences. The raw public data were reprocessed by TCRdb itself: fastp quality trimming at Q25, MiXCR clonotype calling, in-frame beta chains only. One record per CDR3 amino acid sequence lists the most common genes and DNA. TCRdb's processing, not the authors', yielded these V and J calls. This sample is represented by 90,000 to 110,000 distinct CDR3 sequences; around 97% of them were singletons. The leading ten clones occupy approximately 0.093% of the sample.

The sequenced material came from CD4+ T cells from PBMCs. This receptor was identified in a human donor in good health.

The nucleotide sequence is given as TGCAGTGCTAGGTCAGCTAACTATGGCTACACCTTC. This yields the protein CSARSANYGYTF. The sequence joins TRBV20-1 to TRBJ1-2; the D segment cannot be called with confidence. The germline V gene (reference sequence) gives CDR1 as DFQATT and CDR2 as SNEGSKA. Trimming costs V 3 bases and J 0 bases, and their ends lie 5 bases apart. The CDR3 runs 12 residues from the cysteine to the phenylalanine. This entry keeps only the CDR3 DNA: 36 bases, framed from base 1.